The 25 T cell receptor beta chains reported below all come from one sample, sequenced in a study of vaccination and CD4 T cells after COVID-19. Specified treatment: roughly 10-day PBMC culture with coronavirus spike peptide pools or control peptides (ViraFEST assay). Their antigen targets remain unknown. Sequenced with the Oncomine TCR Beta short-read assay was DNA taken from cultured CD4+ T cells. TCRdb ran MiXCR on the PCR reads and lists one entry per CDR3 protein. Of more than 20,000 distinct CDR3 sequences in the sample, approximately 50% were seen once. The source material was CD4+ T cells from blood, cultured in vitro. The origin of the receptors is a human donor who had recovered from COVID-19.

The chain joins TRBV5-4 to TRBJ2-7, with 10 bases identical to TRBD1. Germline V gene sequence: CDR1 SGHNT, CDR2 YYREEE (reference sequence). This CDR3 has 14 residues. V lost 2 bases to trimming and J lost 5 bases; unmatched junction nucleotides: 4. Here the CDR3 DNA reads TGTGCCAGCAGCTTCCCGGGACAGGGGAACGAGCAGTACTTC. Translating gives CASSFPGQGNEQYF.

This clonotype turned up a few times. V and J are TRBV10-3 and TRBJ2-3, with D unresolved. This CDR3 contains 16 residues. The germline V gene encodes CDR1 ENHRY and CDR2 SYGVKD. V was cut by 0 bases and J by 4 bases, with 14 bases left in between. The CDR3 spells CAISESRLNGSDTQYF. The DNA for the CDR3 is TGTGCCATCAGTGAGTCGAGGTTAAACGGGTCAGATACGCAGTATTTT.

V gene TRBV28 combines with J gene TRBJ1-1; D uncertain. This CDR3 comprises 14 residues. The V end lost 3 bases, the J end lost 1 base, and 9 bases lay between the germline ends. From germline, CDR1 is MDHEN and CDR2 SYDVKM. The CDR3 reads CASSLVSPNTEAFF. CDR3 in DNA: TGTGCCAGCAGTTTGGTTTCTCCGAACACTGAAGCTTTCTTT. Drawing the rest from reference TRBV28 and TRBJ1-1, the complete variable domain is DVKVTQSSRYLVKRTGEKVFLECVQDMDHENMFWYRQDPGLGLRLIYFSYDVKMKEKGDIPEGYSVSREKKERFSLILESASTNQTSMYLCASSLVSPNTEAFFGQGTRLTVV.

The chain uses TRBV19 and TRBJ1-5; possible D gene TRBD1, 5 bases. V was trimmed by 6 bases and J by 5 bases, leaving 17 bases between them. The CDR3 covers 15 residues. Germline V gives CDR1 LNHDA, CDR2 SQIVND (reference sequence). CDR3 region: CASSFRAGLDQPQHF. The CDR3 DNA sequence: TGTGCCAGTAGCTTCAGGGCGGGATTGGATCAGCCCCAGCATTTT.

V gene TRBV7-9 combines with J gene TRBJ2-5; D unclear. V shed 0 bases and J shed 5 bases, with 10 bases lying between them. The V gene's germline CDR1 is SEHNR and CDR2 FQNEAQ (reference sequence). This CDR3 region has 14 residues. CDR3 sequence (DNA): TGTGCCAGCAGCTTAGCCACGGGTGAGGAGACCCAGTACTTC. Its translation is CASSLATGEETQYF.

J is TRBJ1-1 and V is TRBV10-3; 12 bases match TRBD1. The length of the CDR3 is 15 residues. V lost 6 bases to trimming and J lost 4 bases; unmatched junction nucleotides: 6. Germline-derived CDR1 and CDR2 are ENHRY and SYGVKD. CDR3: CAIRGQGASSTEAFF. CDR3 nucleotide sequence: TGTGCCATCAGGGGACAGGGGGCATCGAGCACTGAAGCTTTCTTT.

The V call is TRBV12-3 or TRBV12-4, the J call TRBJ1-1; D gene uncertain. The CDR3 totals 13 residues. Deletions cut 1 base from V and 5 bases from J, with 8 bases between. The CDR3 sequence: CASSLGPKTEAFF. In DNA form, the CDR3 reads TGTGCCAGCAGTTTAGGGCCGAAGACTGAAGCTTTCTTT.

V gene TRBV11-3 combines with J gene TRBJ2-7; a possible D gene is TRBD1 (5 bases). There are 13 residues in the CDR3. Per the germline V gene, CDR1 is SGHNT and CDR2 is YENEEA. V lost 5 bases and J 3 bases, leaving 11 bases between the germline ends. CDR3 amino acids: CASSATADYEQYF. The CDR3 bases are TGTGCCAGCAGCGCGACAGCTGACTACGAGCAGTACTTC.

The gene calls are TRBV6-1 and TRBJ2-1; 7 bases are a match to TRBD1. The CDR3 sequence is 14 residues long. Germline V lookup: CDR1 MNHNS, CDR2 SASEGT. The V segment lost 0 bases and the J segment 4 bases; nucleotides outside the gene matches: 0. Here the CDR3 DNA reads TGTGCCAGCAGTGAAGCGGGACAGTACAATGAGCAGTTCTTC. It is translated as CASSEAGQYNEQFF.

The chain has TRBV7-6 and TRBJ1-4; 8 bases are shared with TRBD1. J was trimmed by 8 bases and V by 0 bases; bases with no gene match: 5. Germline CDR1 and CDR2: SGHVS and FNYEAQ. This CDR3 has 15 residues. The CDR3 DNA follows: TGTGCCAGCAGCTTAGCGGGGCAGGGGGCAGAAAAACTGTTTTTT. This encodes CASSLAGQGAEKLFF.

This sequence joins TRBV7-2 and TRBJ2-1, with 10 bases that match TRBD2. In germline, CDR1 is SGHTA, CDR2 FQGNSA. Trimming removed 2 bases from V and 4 bases from J; junction bases left unmatched: 8. The length of the CDR3 is 17 residues. CDR3 protein: CASSLQAGGPPYNEQFF. CDR3 bases: TGTGCCAGCAGCTTACAAGCGGGGGGGCCCCCGTACAATGAGCAGTTCTTC. The full variable domain, rest sourced from reference TRBV7-2 and TRBJ2-1, is GAGVSQSPSNKVTEKGKDVELRCDPISGHTALYWYRQSLGQGLEFLIYFQGNSAPDKSGLPSDRFSAERTGGSVSTLTIQRTQQEDSAVYLCASSLQAGGPPYNEQFFGPGTRLTVL.

V usage is TRBV2 and J usage is TRBJ1-6, with 7 bases matching TRBD1. V dropped 6 bases and J dropped 3; count of bases not matched to a gene: 5. In germline, CDR1 is SNHLY, CDR2 FYNNEI. The CDR3 sequence is 15 residues long. CDR3 DNA sequence: TGTGCCAGCAGAAGGGGGCAGGACTATAATTCACCCCTCCACTTT. It is translated as CASRRGQDYNSPLHF.

The gene calls are TRBV20-1 and TRBJ1-1; D is unresolved. Germline CDR1 reads DFQATT; CDR2 reads SNEGSKA (reference sequence). V shed 3 bases and J shed 4 bases, with 6 bases lying between them. This CDR3 region has 11 residues. CDR3 sequence reads: CSARPGTEAFF. CDR3 in DNA: TGCAGTGCTAGGCCAGGCACTGAAGCTTTCTTT.

The CDR3 spells CAIQVNTEAFF. CDR3 bases: TGTGCCATCCAGGTTAACACTGAAGCTTTCTTT. The rearrangement joins TRBV10-3 to TRBJ1-1; no reliable D call. Germline V gene sequence: CDR1 ENHRY, CDR2 SYGVKD. This CDR3 contains 11 residues. V lost 8 bases and J 2 bases, leaving 6 bases between the germline ends.

The chain links TRBV27 to TRBJ2-7; TRBD1 agrees at 8 bases. V was clipped by 6 bases and J by 2 bases; unmatched bases: 9. The germline V gene encodes CDR1 MNHEY and CDR2 SMNVEV (reference sequence). The CDR3 spans 15 residues. The CDR3 DNA is TGTGCCAGCAGAATTAAAGGACAGGGAACCTACGAGCAGTACTTC. Protein sequence: CASRIKGQGTYEQYF.

The chain is built from TRBV11-3 and TRBJ1-1; D gene ambiguous. Per the germline V gene, CDR1 is SGHNT and CDR2 is YENEEA. The V and J ends lost 2 bases and 3 bases respectively, with 28 bases between them. The CDR3 consists of 20 residues. The CDR3 spells CASSLIASAAGPRKDTEAFF. The CDR3 nucleotides read TGTGCCAGCAGCTTAATTGCCTCCGCCGCCGGGCCCAGGAAAGACACTGAAGCTTTCTTT.

V is TRBV11-3 and J is TRBJ1-1; no firm D call. V lost 5 bases to trimming and J lost 1 base, with 14 bases between them. Germline V gives CDR1 SGHNT, CDR2 YENEEA. CDR3 size: 15 residues. The CDR3 region is CASSRFGRKNTEAFF. CDR3 DNA: TGTGCCAGCAGCCGGTTCGGCAGAAAGAACACTGAAGCTTTCTTT.

The V call is TRBV5-4, the J call TRBJ2-7; D may correspond to TRBD1 or TRBD2 (5 bases each). The end of the DNA is better explained by TRBJ2-5, so the J call may be wrong. Germline lookup yields CDR1 SGHNT and CDR2 YYREEE (reference sequence). This CDR3 region has 15 residues. CDR3 coding DNA: TGTGCCAGCAGCCAACCACTAGGGGACGGGGAGACCCAGTACTTC. Protein: CASSQPLGDGETQYF.

The rearrangement uses TRBV20-1 and TRBJ2-5, with a weak D call TRBD2 (7 bases). The CDR3 totals 15 residues. Germline values: CDR1 DFQATT, CDR2 SNEGSKA (reference sequence). Trimming took off 0 bases at V and 4 bases at J, with 15 bases between the two ends. The CDR3 DNA reads TGCAGTGCTAGAGATCCGCGGGGGCCGGGAGAGACCCAGTACTTC. Protein sequence: CSARDPRGPGETQYF.

The chain combines TRBV4-1 with TRBJ2-5; perhaps TRBD2 as D (5 bases). The germline CDR1 and CDR2 sequences are MGHRA and YSYEKL. The CDR3 extends over 12 amino acids. Trimming removed 1 base from V and 9 bases from J, with 9 bases in between. CDR3 DNA sequence: TGCGCCAGCAGCCAAGTTTCCGGGGCCCAGTACTTC. It encodes CASSQVSGAQYF.

The rearrangement links TRBV28 to TRBJ1-5; maybe TRBD1 (5 bases). V was cut by 2 bases and J by 0 bases, with 8 bases left in between. The CDR3 is 15 residues long. Per the germline V gene, CDR1 is MDHEN and CDR2 is SYDVKM. CDR3 nucleotide sequence: TGTGCCAGCAGTTTAATGGGACCTAGCAATCAGCCCCAGCATTTT. Amino acids: CASSLMGPSNQPQHF.

A single count supports this clonotype. This rearrangement joins TRBV18 to TRBJ2-3, with 11 bases identical to TRBD1. Germline CDR1 reads KGHSH; CDR2 reads LQKENI. V lost 3 bases, J lost 4 bases, and 0 bases stayed unmatched. The CDR3 covers 14 residues. The CDR3 nucleotides read TGTGCCAGCTCACCGGGACAGGGGGCAGATACGCAGTATTTT. This codes for CASSPGQGADTQYF.

The chain is built from TRBV5-1 and TRBJ2-7, with a possible D match to TRBD2 (5 bases). V was shortened by 4 bases and J by 5 bases, with 10 bases between the two germline ends. CDR1 SGHRS and CDR2 YFSETQ come from the germline V gene. This CDR3 is built from 12 residues. The DNA for the CDR3 is TGCGCCAGCAGCGCCCCTAGCAACGAGCAGTACTTC. Its protein is CASSAPSNEQYF.

The V call is TRBV24-1, the J call TRBJ1-5; D gene ambiguous. CDR1 KGHDR and CDR2 SFDVKD come from the germline V gene. V lost 7 bases and J 0 bases, leaving 9 bases between the germline ends. This CDR3 has 14 residues. DNA for the CDR3: TGTGCCACCAGCCAGGCCGCTAGCAATCAGCCCCAGCATTTT. This sequence encodes CATSQAASNQPQHF.

The chain uses TRBV2 and TRBJ2-5, with 9 nucleotides matching TRBD1. Germline V gene data show CDR1 as SNHLY and CDR2 as FYNNEI. The CDR3 is 13 residues long. Trimming at V came to 5 bases and at J to 3 bases, leaving 1 base not matched to a gene. CDR3 sequence reads: CASSRDREETQYF. The CDR3 coding sequence is TGTGCCAGCAGTCGGGACAGGGAAGAGACCCAGTACTTC.